The 9 T cell receptor beta chains listed next were all sequenced from one sample in a study of T cell changes during pregnancy in multiple sclerosis. The table came from immunoSEQ multiplex PCR; TCRdb's copy has only in-frame clones and leaves some out. The table records 85,000 to 100,000 clones, almost 95% of them present only once. The input for sequencing was peripheral blood, taken in the first trimester of pregnancy. The receptor source for this set is a female donor with multiple sclerosis, enrolled in a pregnancy study.

The J gene is TRBJ1-3, the V gene TRBV2; D might be TRBD1 (5 bases). Per germline, CDR1 SNHLY and CDR2 FYNNEI. The CDR3 sequence is 17 residues long. Trimming left V 6 bases short and J 3 bases short, with 21 bases between. CDR3 protein: CASSPRRSLGVGNTIYF. DNA of the CDR3: TGTGCCAGCAGCCCTCGACGGAGCCTAGGGGTTGGAAACACCATATATTTT.

This chain joins TRBV6-5 and TRBJ2-3; 8 bases are shared with TRBD1. This CDR3 has 15 residues. CDR1 is MNHEY and CDR2 is SVGAGI in the germline V gene. V dropped 6 bases and J dropped 6; count of bases not matched to a gene: 11. The CDR3 DNA sequence: TGTGCCAGCAGCCCCGGACAGGGTTTCATGGATACGCAGTATTTT. It specifies CASSPGQGFMDTQYF.

The chain uses TRBV19 and TRBJ2-6, with 7 bases lining up with TRBD1. The CDR3 contains 16 residues. CDR1 and CDR2 from the germline V gene are LNHDA and SQIVND (reference sequence). With V trimmed by 4 bases and J by 2 bases, 5 bases remained unmatched. CDR3 loop: CASSRDSGTGANVLTF. The CDR3 nucleotides are TGTGCCAGTAGTAGGGACAGTGGAACTGGGGCCAACGTCCTGACTTTC.

V usage is TRBV18 and J usage is TRBJ2-4, with a weak D call TRBD1 (6 bases). CDR1 is KGHSH, CDR2 LQKENI, per germline. The V and J ends lost 2 bases and 6 bases respectively, with 11 bases between them. The length of the CDR3 is 14 residues. The CDR3 DNA sequence: TGTGCCAGCTCACCAGAGGGGGTGACAAACATTCAGTACTTC. Translation gives CASSPEGVTNIQYF.

This clone was found a few times. The CDR3: CASKGTDPYNEQFF. CDR3 nucleotide sequence: TGTGCCAGCAAGGGGACAGATCCCTACAATGAGCAGTTCTTC. This chain connects TRBV28 to TRBJ2-1; 7 bases are a match to TRBD1. V shed 7 bases, J shed 2 bases, and the junction held 5 bases outside the gene matches. Germline loops: CDR1 MDHEN, CDR2 SYDVKM. The CDR3 is 14 amino acids. The entire variable domain, with the rest obtained from reference TRBV28 and TRBJ2-1, is as follows: DVKVTQSSRYLVKRTGEKVFLECVQDMDHENMFWYRQDPGLGLRLIYFSYDVKMKEKGDIPEGYSVSREKKERFSLILESASTNQTSMYLCASKGTDPYNEQFFGPGTRLTVL.

This clone was detected once. This sequence joins TRBV7-2 and TRBJ1-5; 7 bases align to TRBD1. Germline V gene data show CDR1 as SGHTA and CDR2 as FQGNSA. The CDR3 is 13 amino acids. The V segment lost 5 bases and the J segment 7 bases; nucleotides outside the gene matches: 5. In nucleotides, the CDR3 is TGTGCCAGCAGCCAAGGGGGCGCCCAGCCCCAGCATTTT. Amino acids: CASSQGGAQPQHF.

This chain links TRBV27 with TRBJ2-1, with D perhaps matching TRBD2 (5 bases). CDR3 length: 15 residues. With 6 bases removed from V and 1 base from J, the gap between germline ends came to 13 bases. Germline lookup yields CDR1 MNHEY and CDR2 SMNVEV (reference sequence). CDR3 protein: CASSSPGGSYNEQFF. The CDR3 nucleotides are TGTGCCAGCAGCTCCCCTGGCGGGTCCTACAATGAGCAGTTCTTC.

This clone occurred a few times. The rearrangement links TRBV19 to TRBJ1-1; a weak D match, TRBD1 (5 bases). Per germline, CDR1 LNHDA and CDR2 SQIVND (reference sequence). CDR3 length: 16 amino acids. Trimming cost V 3 bases and J 4 bases, with 18 bases left between them. The CDR3 DNA reads as TGTGCCAGTAGTATCCTTCGACTCACAGGACCCACTGAAGCTTTCTTT. Its translation: CASSILRLTGPTEAFF.

The chain joins TRBV5-1 to TRBJ2-3, with a weak D call TRBD2 (5 bases). This CDR3 has 15 residues. Germline V gene lookup returns CDR1 SGHRS and CDR2 YFSETQ. Trimming shortened V by 2 bases and J by 4 bases, and 14 bases separated the two germline ends. CDR3 nucleotides: TGCGCCAGCAGCTTACCAGCGGTTAAATCAGATACGCAGTATTTT. Residues: CASSLPAVKSDTQYF.